Below are 31 T cell receptor beta chains sequenced from a single sample in a study of blood T cell repertoires in COVID-19. Clones were read by immunoSEQ multiplex PCR, and TCRdb kept only the in-frame ones, dropping some. Of over 300,000 clones listed, 80% to 90% are singletons. The sequencing input was PBMCs or T cells enriched from blood (not recorded which). These receptors were collected from a man between 25 and 39 years old who had recovered from COVID-19.

This chain uses TRBV5-1 with TRBJ1-1, with TRBD1 matching 8 bases. V was pared by 4 bases and J by 4 bases, with 3 bases of the junction left unmatched. CDR3 size: 13 residues. CDR1 SGHRS and CDR2 YFSETQ come from the germline V gene. The CDR3 coding sequence is TGCGCCAGCAGCGCCACAGGGGGCACTGAAGCTTTCTTT. It yields the protein CASSATGGTEAFF.

The V gene is TRBV5-4, the J gene TRBJ2-1, with 7 bases matching TRBD1. Germline loops: CDR1 SGHNT, CDR2 YYREEE (reference sequence). The CDR3 covers 14 residues. Trimming cost V 4 bases and J 3 bases; bases outside gene matches: 4. The CDR3 protein is CASSTRTGYNEQFF. For the CDR3, the DNA is TGTGCCAGCAGCACCCGGACAGGCTACAATGAGCAGTTCTTC.

The rearrangement uses TRBV24-1 and TRBJ1-2, with TRBD1 matching over 10 bases. Per the germline V gene, CDR1 is KGHDR and CDR2 is SFDVKD. There are 14 residues in the CDR3. Germline trimming cut 7 bases from V and 6 bases from J; bases unmatched to any gene: 7. CDR3 protein: CATRETGGANGYTF. For the CDR3, the DNA is TGTGCCACCAGGGAGACAGGGGGCGCGAATGGCTACACCTTC.

The chain is built from TRBV27 and TRBJ2-7, with 12 nucleotides matching TRBD2. Germline trimming cut 5 bases from V and 1 base from J; bases unmatched to any gene: 12. This CDR3 comprises 18 residues. Germline-derived CDR1 and CDR2 are MNHEY and SMNVEV (reference sequence). CDR3 amino acids: CASSPVGAGLAGSYEQYF. The DNA of the CDR3 is TGTGCCAGCAGTCCGGTCGGGGCAGGACTAGCGGGGTCCTACGAGCAGTACTTC.

The genes are TRBV6-5 and TRBJ2-1, with 9 bases that match TRBD2. This CDR3 contains 15 residues. Looked up from germline, CDR1 is MNHEY and CDR2 is SVGAGI. With 2 bases clipped from V and 8 bases from J, the junction kept 7 bases outside the gene matches. The CDR3 loop reads CASSYIAGAWDEQFF. CDR3 nucleotides: TGTGCCAGCAGTTACATAGCGGGGGCTTGGGATGAGCAGTTCTTC.

This clone occurred once. The CDR3 sequence is CAISEGDHGAGRVFF. The CDR3 DNA reads TGTGCCATCAGTGAGGGGGACCACGGCGCTGGGAGGGTGTTTTTT. V usage is TRBV10-3 and J usage is TRBJ1-4; TRBD1 is a possible D gene (5 bases). CDR3 length equals 15 residues. V was clipped by 2 bases and J by 15 bases, with 22 bases between them. Germline V gene lookup returns CDR1 ENHRY and CDR2 SYGVKD.

The gene calls are TRBV5-6 and TRBJ1-1, with D unresolved. Germline CDR1 SGHDT, CDR2 YYEEEE. This CDR3 region has 12 residues. V lost 6 bases to trimming and J lost 1 base, with 7 bases between them. This CDR3 reads CASNYGNTEAFF. The CDR3 region has the DNA TGTGCCAGCAACTACGGGAACACTGAAGCTTTCTTT.

CDR3 nucleotides: TGTGCCAGCAGTTCCCGGGACAGGGGCCTCACAGATACGCAGTATTTT. Encoded protein: CASSSRDRGLTDTQYF. The chain joins TRBV9 to TRBJ2-3, with 10 bases aligning to TRBD1. This CDR3 comprises 16 residues. The J segment lost 2 bases and the V segment lost 5 bases, leaving 8 bases of the junction unmatched. Germline lookup yields CDR1 SGDLS and CDR2 YYNGEE. Full variable domain (missing parts from reference TRBV9 and TRBJ2-3): DSGVTQTPKHLITATGQRVTLRCSPRSGDLSVYWYQQSLDQGLQFLIQYYNGEERAKGNILERFSAQQFPDLHSELNLSSLELGDSALYFCASSSRDRGLTDTQYFGPGTRLTVL.

The V call is TRBV5-1, the J call TRBJ1-6; D perhaps matches TRBD1 (6 bases). The CDR3 sequence is 20 residues long. With 0 bases removed from V and 0 bases from J, the gap between germline ends came to 19 bases. Germline V gene data show CDR1 as SGHRS and CDR2 as YFSETQ. CDR3 region: CASSLETGLTPLSYNSPLHF. The CDR3 DNA reads as TGCGCCAGCAGCTTGGAGACAGGTTTGACTCCCCTCTCCTATAATTCACCCCTCCACTTT.

This chain links TRBV7-9 with TRBJ1-3; D might be TRBD1 (6 bases). The CDR3 has 17 residues. The V gene's germline CDR1 is SEHNR and CDR2 FQNEAQ (reference sequence). Trimming removed 5 bases at V and 2 bases at J, with 19 bases between. This CDR3 reads CASSQSDARGPGNTIYF. The CDR3 DNA reads TGTGCCAGCAGCCAAAGCGACGCGCGGGGGCCTGGAAACACCATATATTTT.

This chain connects TRBV6-1 to TRBJ1-1, with D maybe TRBD1 (5 bases). The CDR3 runs to 14 residues. Trimming shortened V by 2 bases and J by 4 bases, and 11 bases separated the two germline ends. The germline gives CDR1 MNHNS, CDR2 SASEGT. The CDR3 DNA reads TGTGCCAGCAGTGAATTAAGAAGGGGCACTGAAGCTTTCTTT. It codes for CASSELRRGTEAFF.

V and J are TRBV15 and TRBJ1-5; possibly TRBD1 for D (6 bases). Germline assignment: CDR1 LNHNV and CDR2 YYDKDF (reference sequence). CDR3 length equals 14 residues. The V end lost 5 bases, the J end lost 2 bases, and 10 bases lay between the germline ends. CDR3 amino acids: CATSAGVGNQPQHF. The CDR3 nucleotides are TGTGCCACCAGCGCAGGGGTCGGCAATCAGCCCCAGCATTTT.

The V call is TRBV2, the J call TRBJ1-1, with 8 bases that match TRBD1. There are 14 residues in the CDR3. With V trimmed by 6 bases and J by 1 base, 4 bases remained unmatched. The germline gives CDR1 SNHLY, CDR2 FYNNEI. CDR3 DNA: TGTGCCAGCAGCCGAGGGACAGGGAACACTGAAGCTTTCTTT. This encodes CASSRGTGNTEAFF.

The chain combines TRBV27 with TRBJ1-2; D may be TRBD1 (6 bases). CDR3 length equals 16 residues. Germline CDR1 is MNHEY and CDR2 is SMNVEV (reference sequence). Trimming removed 5 bases from V and 1 base from J, with 17 bases in between. The CDR3 reads CASSLRGGPINYGYTF. CDR3 nucleotides: TGTGCCAGCAGTCTCCGGGGGGGCCCTATTAACTATGGCTACACCTTC.

The V call is TRBV15, the J call TRBJ1-6; maybe TRBD1 (5 bases). CDR1 is LNHNV, CDR2 YYDKDF, per germline (reference sequence). V dropped 0 bases and J dropped 14 bases, with 20 bases sitting between them. CDR3 length: 16 amino acids. The CDR3 is CATSRDTVVREVSLHF. DNA for the CDR3: TGTGCCACCAGCAGAGACACCGTGGTCAGGGAGGTTTCCCTCCACTTT.

This clone has a single count. The CDR3 spells CASSSTDRGLRGYTF. In DNA form, the CDR3 reads TGTGCCAGCAGCTCGACGGACAGGGGCCTTCGGGGCTACACCTTC. The chain is built from TRBV5-4 and TRBJ1-2; TRBD1 aligns across 9 bases. Germline CDR1 and CDR2: SGHNT and YYREEE (reference sequence). The length of the CDR3 is 15 residues. The trim removed 3 bases at V and 8 bases at J, leaving 11 bases unmatched.

This chain joins TRBV6-1 and TRBJ1-2, with D possibly TRBD1 on 5 matching bases. CDR1 and CDR2 from the germline V gene are MNHNS and SASEGT. The CDR3 has 13 amino acids. V was trimmed by 8 bases and J by 0 bases, leaving 10 bases between them. CDR3 residues: CASVGGTNYGYTF. The CDR3 DNA sequence: TGTGCCAGCGTGGGGGGTACTAACTATGGCTACACCTTC.

This clone showed up just a few times. The rearrangement joins TRBV4-3 to TRBJ2-3; 13 bases align to TRBD2. This CDR3 has 17 residues. Germline V lookup: CDR1 LGHNA, CDR2 YSLEER. Losses at the gene ends were 3 bases for V and 6 bases for J; bases not matched to a gene: 9. For the CDR3, the DNA is TGCGCCAGCAGCCACCGGTCCACTAGCGGGGGGGCGGATACGCAGTATTTT. Translated: CASSHRSTSGGADTQYF.

This clone has only a few counts. The V gene is TRBV7-3, the J gene TRBJ2-2; TRBD2 matches at 7 bases. The junction had 4 bases not matched to a gene; V was cut back by 3 bases and J by 6 bases. Looked up from germline, CDR1 is SGHTA and CDR2 is FQGTGA. The CDR3 length is 14 residues. CDR3 nucleotide sequence: TGTGCCAGCAGCTTTACTAGCGTAGCCGGGGAGCTGTTTTTT. Residues: CASSFTSVAGELFF. Using reference TRBV7-3 and TRBJ2-2 for the parts outside the CDR3, the full variable domain is GAGVSQTPSNKVTEKGKYVELRCDPISGHTALYWYRQSLGQGPEFLIYFQGTGAADDSGLPNDRFFAVRPEGSVSTLKIQRTERGDSAVYLCASSFTSVAGELFFGEGSRLTVL.

This rearrangement joins TRBV5-4 to TRBJ2-2; 10 nucleotides match TRBD2. Germline V lookup: CDR1 SGHNT, CDR2 YYREEE (reference sequence). The CDR3 sequence is 16 residues long. V lost 3 bases to trimming and J lost 5 bases; unmatched junction nucleotides: 7. DNA for the CDR3: TGTGCCAGCAGCTCCCCTAGCGGGGGCCGAACCGGGGAGCTGTTTTTT. Its protein product is CASSSPSGGRTGELFF.

This clone was seen only a few times. The identical CDR3 is also encoded by other nucleotide sequences in the sample. The chain has TRBV11-1 and TRBJ2-2; weak D call: TRBD1 (5 bases). CDR3 size: 15 residues. The V gene's germline CDR1 is SGHAT and CDR2 FQDESV (reference sequence). Trimming took 5 bases from V and 2 from J, leaving 12 bases between them. CDR3 in amino acids: CASSKTVRNTGELFF. The CDR3 nucleotides read TGTGCCAGCAGCAAGACAGTACGAAACACCGGGGAGCTGTTTTTT. The variable domain in full, completed from reference TRBV11-1 and TRBJ2-2, reads EAEVAQSPRYKITEKSQAVAFWCDPISGHATLYWYRQILGQGPELLVQFQDESVVDDSQLPKDRFSAERLKGVDSTLKIQPAELGDSAMYLCASSKTVRNTGELFFGEGSRLTVL.

The J gene is TRBJ1-1, the V gene TRBV7-2; D is uncertain. V lost 0 bases and J 1 base, leaving 9 bases between the germline ends. The CDR3 has 15 residues. Germline loops: CDR1 SGHTA, CDR2 FQGNSA. The CDR3 protein is CASSLAGTQNTEAFF. CDR3 coding DNA: TGTGCCAGCAGCTTAGCTGGCACCCAGAACACTGAAGCTTTCTTT. Together with reference TRBV7-2 and TRBJ1-1, the CDR3 gives the full variable domain: GAGVSQSPSNKVTEKGKDVELRCDPISGHTALYWYRQSLGQGLEFLIYFQGNSAPDKSGLPSDRFSAERTGGSVSTLTIQRTQQEDSAVYLCASSLAGTQNTEAFFGQGTRLTVV.

This chain uses TRBV6-2 or TRBV6-3 with TRBJ1-2; D gene ambiguous. Germline V gives CDR1 MNHEY, CDR2 SVGEGT. The CDR3 is made up of 16 amino acids. Trimming shortened V by 0 bases and J by 3 bases, and 14 bases separated the two germline ends. CDR3 coding DNA: TGTGCCAGCAGTTACTCAACACGGGAAATTCACTATGGCTACACCTTC. Encoded protein: CASSYSTREIHYGYTF.

In this sample, this clone turned up once. The chain couples TRBV2 to TRBJ1-2; D call uncertain. CDR1 SNHLY and CDR2 FYNNEI come from the germline V gene. The V end was cut by 5 bases, the J end by 7 bases, with 8 bases between. This CDR3 is 11 amino acids long. The CDR3 DNA reads TGTGCCAGCAGTCCTGCAGGTGGCTACACCTTC. As protein: CASSPAGGYTF.

The V and J genes are TRBV11-3 and TRBJ2-7, with 8 bases matching TRBD1. V shed 5 bases, J shed 6 bases, and the junction held 9 bases outside the gene matches. CDR1 SGHNT and CDR2 YENEEA come from the germline V gene. The length of the CDR3 is 14 residues. CDR3 protein: CASSEGQGSPEQYF. In nucleotides, the CDR3 is TGTGCCAGCAGCGAAGGACAGGGTTCTCCCGAGCAGTACTTC.

The chain couples TRBV14 to TRBJ2-1; D not certain. CDR1 is SGHDN, CDR2 FVKESK, per germline. V dropped 0 bases and J dropped 10 bases, with 7 bases sitting between them. The CDR3 extends over 12 amino acids. CDR3 amino acids: CASSQDFGEQFF. The CDR3 DNA reads TGTGCCAGCAGCCAAGATTTTGGCGAGCAGTTCTTC. Full variable domain (remainder filled in from reference TRBV14 and TRBJ2-1): EAGVTQFPSHSVIEKGQTVTLRCDPISGHDNLYWYRRVMGKEIKFLLHFVKESKQDESGMPNNRFLAERTGGTYSTLKVQPAELEDSGVYFCASSQDFGEQFFGPGTRLTVL.

The V call is TRBV30, the J call TRBJ2-3; 8 bases fit TRBD1. The germline CDR1 and CDR2 sequences are GTSNPN and SVGIG (reference sequence). This CDR3 is built from 12 residues. Trimming removed 0 bases from V and 14 bases from J; junction bases left unmatched: 7. The CDR3 sequence: CAWSVLQGDPYF. CDR3 bases: TGTGCCTGGAGTGTACTACAGGGGGATCCGTATTTT.

The genes are TRBV6-5 and TRBJ2-7; weak D call: TRBD1 (6 bases). In germline, CDR1 is MNHEY, CDR2 SVGAGI. V was trimmed by 8 bases and J by 2 bases, leaving 19 bases between them. The CDR3 length is 15 residues. The CDR3 loop is CASAKTGGGPYEQYF. The DNA for the CDR3 is TGTGCCAGCGCTAAGACAGGTGGGGGCCCCTACGAGCAGTACTTC.

The chain recombines TRBV12-3 or TRBV12-4 with TRBJ2-7; 7 nucleotides agree with TRBD1. This CDR3 comprises 13 residues. Losses at the gene ends were 10 bases for V and 0 bases for J; bases not matched to a gene: 6. CDR3: CATSRDSSYEQYF. CDR3 DNA: TGTGCCACCTCACGGGACAGCTCCTACGAGCAGTACTTC.

This chain uses TRBV5-1 with TRBJ2-1; 10 bases map to TRBD2. This CDR3 spans 17 amino acids. Per germline, CDR1 SGHRS and CDR2 YFSETQ. The junction had 10 bases not matched to a gene; V was cut back by 2 bases and J by 5 bases. The CDR3 DNA sequence: TGCGCCAGCAGCTTTTGGCCTAGCGGGGGCTTACACAATGAGCAGTTCTTC. Encoded protein: CASSFWPSGGLHNEQFF.

This clone was observed once. The chain joins TRBV4-1 to TRBJ2-5, with D unresolved. V was cut by 0 bases and J by 5 bases, with 7 bases left in between. The CDR3 is made up of 13 amino acids. The germline CDR1 and CDR2 sequences are MGHRA and YSYEKL. The DNA for the CDR3 is TGCGCCAGCAGCCAAGATCTTCGGGAGACCCAGTACTTC. This translates into CASSQDLRETQYF.